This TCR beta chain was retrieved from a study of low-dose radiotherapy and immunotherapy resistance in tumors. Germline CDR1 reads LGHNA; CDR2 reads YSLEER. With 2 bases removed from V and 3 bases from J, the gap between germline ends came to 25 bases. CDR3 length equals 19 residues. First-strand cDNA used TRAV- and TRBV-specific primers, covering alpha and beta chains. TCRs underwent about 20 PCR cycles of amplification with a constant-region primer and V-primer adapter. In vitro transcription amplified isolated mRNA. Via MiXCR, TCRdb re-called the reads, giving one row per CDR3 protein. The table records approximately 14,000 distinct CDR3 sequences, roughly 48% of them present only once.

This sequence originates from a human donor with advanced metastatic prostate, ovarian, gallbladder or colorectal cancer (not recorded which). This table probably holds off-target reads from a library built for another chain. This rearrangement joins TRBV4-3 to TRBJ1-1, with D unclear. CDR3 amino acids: CASSQYPPRPREGYTEAFF. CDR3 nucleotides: TGCGCCAGCAGCCAATATCCCCCCCGCCCCCGGGAAGGGTACACTGAAGCTTTCTTT.